The 32 T cell receptor beta chains below all came from one sample that was sequenced in a study of cytomegalovirus exposure and HLA in healthy donors. The primer mix had 60 Vbeta and 13 Jbeta primers. TCRdb's copy holds only in-frame clones and misses some; the assay was immunoSEQ multiplex PCR. This table holds 140,000 to 150,000 clones, approximately 80% found once. Sequencing was carried out using PBMCs. These receptors were taken from a female donor in good health and CMV-seronegative.

This chain uses TRBV28 with TRBJ2-7; D may be TRBD1 (5 bases). The length of the CDR3 is 15 residues. The germline V and J ends were trimmed by 6 bases and 1 base, with 16 bases remaining between them. Germline-derived CDR1 and CDR2 are MDHEN and SYDVKM. CDR3 DNA: TGTGCCAGCAGGTCTGAGGACACAGTTTCCTACGAGCAGTACTTC. Protein sequence: CASRSEDTVSYEQYF.

The chain is built from TRBV30 and TRBJ2-3; weak D call: TRBD2 (6 bases). The CDR3 runs to 15 residues. The germline V gene has CDR1 GTSNPN and CDR2 SVGIG (reference sequence). V shed 4 bases and J shed 4 bases, with 18 bases lying between them. This CDR3 is CAWTHGAGKADTQYF. The CDR3 nucleotides read TGTGCCTGGACCCACGGGGCGGGAAAAGCAGATACGCAGTATTTT.

This clone has just one count. V and J are TRBV30 and TRBJ1-1; tentatively, D is TRBD1 (5 bases). CDR1 is GTSNPN, CDR2 SVGIG, per germline (reference sequence). CDR3 length: 16 amino acids. Deletions cut 0 bases from V and 2 bases from J, with 16 bases between. CDR3 sequence reads: CAWSVMGRVGNTEAFF. CDR3 DNA: TGTGCCTGGAGTGTAATGGGCAGGGTCGGAAACACTGAAGCTTTCTTT.

In DNA, the CDR3 is TGTGCCAGCAGTTTAGAAAGGGGGCGTGGCTACACCTTC. Translation gives CASSLERGRGYTF. This chain connects TRBV28 to TRBJ1-2, with 7 bases matching TRBD1. Germline lookup yields CDR1 MDHEN and CDR2 SYDVKM. The V gene end was trimmed by 2 bases and the J gene end by 7 bases; junction bases not matched to a gene: 4. The CDR3 consists of 13 residues.

A few counts support this clone. J is TRBJ2-7 and V is TRBV7-9; unclear D gene. Trimming took off 4 bases at V and 2 bases at J, with 15 bases between the two ends. Germline CDR1 is SEHNR and CDR2 is FQNEAQ (reference sequence). The CDR3 is 15 amino acids. CDR3 bases: TGTGCCAGCAGCTCCGACATAGACATGACCTACGAGCAGTACTTC. Encoded protein: CASSSDIDMTYEQYF.

V is TRBV7-8 and J is TRBJ2-5; 8 bases agree with TRBD2. The DNA end lines up better with TRBJ2-7; the J call may be wrong. The CDR3 loop spans 17 amino acids. The germline V gene encodes CDR1 SGHVS and CDR2 FQNEAQ. CDR3 amino acids: CASSLGGTSGQIYEQYF. In DNA form, the CDR3 reads TGTGCCAGCAGCTTAGGGGGTACTAGCGGACAGATTTACGAGCAGTACTTC.

V gene TRBV7-8 combines with J gene TRBJ2-5; a possible D gene is TRBD2 (5 bases). Germline values: CDR1 SGHVS, CDR2 FQNEAQ. The CDR3 loop spans 15 amino acids. The V and J ends lost 3 bases and 5 bases respectively, with 16 bases between them. Here the CDR3 DNA reads TGTGCCAGCAGCTTCGAGGGAGCCATCTCGGAGACCCAGTACTTC. Amino acids: CASSFEGAISETQYF.

This clone turned up a few times. This chain connects TRBV5-6 to TRBJ1-1, with D perhaps matching TRBD1 (5 bases). CDR3 size: 13 residues. The germline gives CDR1 SGHDT, CDR2 YYEEEE. The V end was cut by 5 bases, the J end by 1 base, with 9 bases between. This CDR3 reads CASSFGGNTEAFF. In DNA, the CDR3 is TGTGCCAGCAGTTTCGGGGGGAACACTGAAGCTTTCTTT.

The J gene is TRBJ2-7, the V gene TRBV5-1; TRBD2 might be the D (5 bases). The V gene lost 4 bases and the J gene lost 3 bases, with 8 bases spanning the gap. This CDR3 is built from 12 residues. Looked up from germline, CDR1 is SGHRS and CDR2 is YFSETQ. The DNA for the CDR3 is TGCGCCAGCAGCCGAGACTACTACGAGCAGTACTTC. Its protein is CASSRDYYEQYF. Filled out from reference TRBV5-1 and TRBJ2-7, the complete variable domain reads KAGVTQTPRYLIKTRGQQVTLSCSPISGHRSVSWYQQTPGQGLQFLFEYFSETQRNKGNFPGRFSGRQFSNSRSEMNVSTLELGDSALYLCASSRDYYEQYFGPGTRLTVT.

The chain combines TRBV15 with TRBJ2-2; 10 bases line up with TRBD2. V shed 8 bases, J shed 2 bases, and the junction held 14 bases outside the gene matches. Germline V CDR1 and CDR2: LNHNV, YYDKDF (reference sequence). The CDR3 runs 18 residues. The CDR3 nucleotides read TGTGCCACCGAAACAGCCCTAGCGGGGGCGAGAAACACCGGGGAGCTGTTTTTT. Translated, it gives CATETALAGARNTGELFF. Together with reference TRBV15 and TRBJ2-2, the CDR3 gives the full variable domain: DAMVIQNPRYQVTQFGKPVTLSCSQTLNHNVMYWYQQKSSQAPKLLFHYYDKDFNNEADTPDNFQSRRPNTSFCFLDIRSPGLGDTAMYLCATETALAGARNTGELFFGEGSRLTVL.

This rearrangement joins TRBV19 to TRBJ2-1, with 7 bases fitting TRBD2. The CDR3 totals 15 residues. V was clipped by 3 bases and J by 6 bases; unmatched bases: 8. Germline CDR1 and CDR2: LNHDA and SQIVND (reference sequence). CDR3 nucleotide sequence: TGTGCCAGTAGTATTGGGGAGGGCCAGATCAATGAGCAGTTCTTC. As protein: CASSIGEGQINEQFF. Combining the CDR3 with reference TRBV19 and TRBJ2-1 gives the whole variable domain DGGITQSPKYLFRKEGQNVTLSCEQNLNHDAMYWYRQDPGQGLRLIYYSQIVNDFQKGDIAEGYSVSREKKESFPLTVTSAQKNPTAFYLCASSIGEGQINEQFFGPGTRLTVL.

V and J are TRBV28 and TRBJ1-1; D is undetermined. The CDR3 runs to 13 residues. Per the germline V gene, CDR1 is MDHEN and CDR2 is SYDVKM. Trimming took off 3 bases at V and 3 bases at J, with 8 bases between the two ends. DNA of the CDR3: TGTGCCAGCAGTTTCAGGATCGACACTGAAGCTTTCTTT. Its protein is CASSFRIDTEAFF.

This rearrangement joins TRBV19 to TRBJ2-1; D might be TRBD2 (5 bases). CDR1 is LNHDA, CDR2 SQIVND, per germline (reference sequence). The V end was cut by 4 bases, the J end by 2 bases, with 15 bases between. The CDR3 is 16 amino acids. The CDR3 nucleotides are TGTGCCAGTAGTAGATCTGGCGGGCGGACCTACAATGAGCAGTTCTTC. Protein sequence: CASSRSGGRTYNEQFF.

This clone appeared a single time. This chain joins TRBV9 and TRBJ2-3; maybe TRBD1 (6 bases). This CDR3 has 14 amino acids. Germline V gene lookup returns CDR1 SGDLS and CDR2 YYNGEE. V lost 0 bases and J lost 2, with 7 bases in between. CDR3 amino acids: CASSVEGDTDTQYF. CDR3 DNA: TGTGCCAGCAGCGTAGAGGGGGACACAGATACGCAGTATTTT.

V is TRBV27 and J is TRBJ2-6; D gene unclear. Germline-derived CDR1 and CDR2 are MNHEY and SMNVEV (reference sequence). The CDR3 length is 13 residues. V lost 6 bases and J 3 bases, leaving 6 bases between the germline ends. The CDR3 coding sequence is TGTGCCAGCAGCCCCAGTGGGGCCAACGTCCTGACTTTC. Encoded protein: CASSPSGANVLTF.

In DNA, the CDR3 is TGTGCCAGTAGTACCAGTGGACAGGCCGACAATCAGCCCCAGCATTTT. Its translation is CASSTSGQADNQPQHF. This sequence joins TRBV19 and TRBJ1-5, with TRBD1 matching 7 bases. V gave up 4 bases and J gave up 3 bases; unmatched junction bases: 9. This CDR3 contains 16 residues. Germline V gene sequence: CDR1 LNHDA, CDR2 SQIVND (reference sequence).

The chain employs TRBV7-2 and TRBJ2-2; D is unresolved. The CDR3 length is 14 residues. Germline lookup yields CDR1 SGHTA and CDR2 FQGNSA. Trimming left V 2 bases short and J 2 bases short, with 6 bases between. CDR3: CASSLRQNTGELFF. Written as DNA, the CDR3 is TGTGCCAGCAGCTTAAGACAAAACACCGGGGAGCTGTTTTTT.

This clone was seen more than once but under ten times. The chain employs TRBV7-2 and TRBJ2-1, with 8 bases aligning to TRBD2. V lost 5 bases and J lost 4; bases outside the gene matches: 16. CDR3 length: 18 residues. CDR1 and CDR2 (germline): SGHTA, FQGNSA. The CDR3: CASSPRGSGSPSYNEQFF. In DNA, the CDR3 is TGTGCCAGCAGCCCCCGAGGGAGCGGGAGCCCATCATACAATGAGCAGTTCTTC.

The V gene is TRBV4-2, the J gene TRBJ1-6; tentative D call: TRBD1 (5 bases). This CDR3 has 19 amino acids. Germline V gives CDR1 LGHNA, CDR2 YNFKEQ. Trimming shortened V by 4 bases and J by 5 bases, and 24 bases separated the two germline ends. CDR3 loop: CASSLSRGRAFSDNSPLHF. For the CDR3, the DNA is TGTGCCAGCAGCCTGTCGAGAGGCAGGGCGTTTTCGGATAATTCACCCCTCCACTTT.

The gene calls are TRBV25-1 and TRBJ1-4; the match to TRBD1 covers 7 bases. CDR1 is MGHDK and CDR2 is SYGVNS in the germline V gene. Unmatched junction bases numbered 16, after V lost 2 bases and J lost 10 bases. This CDR3 is built from 17 residues. CDR3 amino acids: CASSEPPRTGHRSKLFF. As DNA, the CDR3 is TGTGCCAGCAGTGAACCTCCCCGGACAGGTCACAGGTCAAAACTGTTTTTT.

The genes are TRBV5-6 and TRBJ1-2; D unclear. The germline V gene has CDR1 SGHDT and CDR2 YYEEEE. The V end lost 1 base, the J end lost 0 bases, and 16 bases lay between the germline ends. This CDR3 has 17 amino acids. The CDR3 is CASSLKLEVGANYGYTF. The CDR3, as DNA: TGTGCCAGCAGCTTGAAGCTGGAGGTTGGGGCTAACTATGGCTACACCTTC.

The chain couples TRBV28 to TRBJ2-7; 7 bases are shared with TRBD1. From germline, CDR1 is MDHEN and CDR2 SYDVKM. V trimming: 4 bases; J trimming: 4 bases; junction bases outside the gene matches: 7. This CDR3 is 14 amino acids long. The CDR3 is CASSSRTGSYEQYF. DNA for the CDR3: TGTGCCAGCAGTTCTCGGACAGGTAGTTACGAGCAGTACTTC.

This clone turned up a few times. In nucleotides, the CDR3 is TGTGCCACTGGAGCAGCCTACGAGCAGTACTTC. Translated, it gives CATGAAYEQYF. V is TRBV10-3 and J is TRBJ2-7; no clear D gene. CDR3 size: 11 residues. The V gene's germline CDR1 is ENHRY and CDR2 SYGVKD. Trimming stripped 10 bases from V and 2 bases from J, with 9 bases between.

The CDR3 sequence is CASRLTGSNGYTF. In DNA, the CDR3 is TGTGCCAGCAGACTCACAGGGTCTAATGGCTACACCTTC. The chain combines TRBV5-4 with TRBJ1-2, with a possible D match to TRBD1 (6 bases). Germline V gene sequence: CDR1 SGHNT, CDR2 YYREEE (reference sequence). This CDR3 is built from 13 residues. Trimming took 5 bases from V and 6 from J, leaving 14 bases between them. The full variable domain, rest sourced from reference TRBV5-4 and TRBJ1-2, is ETGVTQSPTHLIKTRGQQVTLRCSSQSGHNTVSWYQQALGQGPQFIFQYYREEENGRGNFPPRFSGLQFPNYSSELNVNALELDDSALYLCASRLTGSNGYTFGSGTRLTVV.

This clone was found a few times. V is TRBV19 and J is TRBJ2-7, with TRBD2 matching over 7 bases. The CDR3 has 15 residues. V was clipped by 0 bases and J by 3 bases; unmatched bases: 5. Germline values: CDR1 LNHDA, CDR2 SQIVND (reference sequence). CDR3 protein: CASSIDASGDYEQYF. The CDR3 bases are TGTGCCAGTAGTATAGACGCCAGCGGGGACTACGAGCAGTACTTC.

The chain employs TRBV19 and TRBJ2-3; TRBD2 aligns across 9 bases. V was clipped by 6 bases and J by 3 bases; unmatched bases: 7. CDR1 and CDR2 (germline): LNHDA, SQIVND (reference sequence). This CDR3 spans 15 amino acids. CDR3 DNA sequence: TGTGCCAGTAGATCTAGCGGGACTGCAACAGATACGCAGTATTTT. Amino acid sequence: CASRSSGTATDTQYF.

This chain joins TRBV7-6 and TRBJ1-3; TRBD1 is a possible D gene (6 bases). The V gene's germline CDR1 is SGHVS and CDR2 FNYEAQ. V lost 5 bases and J 2 bases, leaving 13 bases between the germline ends. The CDR3 is 15 residues long. In nucleotides, the CDR3 is TGTGCCAGCAGCCCACAGGGTGGGCCTGGAAACACCATATATTTT. This codes for CASSPQGGPGNTIYF.

In DNA form, the CDR3 reads TGTGCCATCAGCGGACAGTTCAACACCGGGGAGCTGTTTTTT. This translates into CAISGQFNTGELFF. This chain links TRBV10-3 with TRBJ2-2, with D possibly TRBD1 on 6 matching bases. Trimming took 6 bases from V and 2 from J, leaving 10 bases between them. Germline CDR1 is ENHRY and CDR2 is SYGVKD. The CDR3 consists of 14 residues.

The V call is TRBV28, the J call TRBJ1-4, with a weak D call TRBD1 (5 bases). The V and J ends lost 7 bases and 12 bases respectively, with 21 bases between them. Germline-derived CDR1 and CDR2 are MDHEN and SYDVKM. The CDR3 totals 14 residues. The CDR3 loop reads CASKPGTPGAELFF. CDR3 bases: TGTGCCAGCAAACCCGGGACCCCGGGAGCCGAACTGTTTTTT. The entire variable domain, with the rest obtained from reference TRBV28 and TRBJ1-4, is as follows: DVKVTQSSRYLVKRTGEKVFLECVQDMDHENMFWYRQDPGLGLRLIYFSYDVKMKEKGDIPEGYSVSREKKERFSLILESASTNQTSMYLCASKPGTPGAELFFGSGTQLSVL.

The table lists this clone with a few counts. V usage is TRBV23-1 and J usage is TRBJ1-2; D gene uncertain. TRBV23-1 is an open reading frame whose function is uncertain. This CDR3 region has 11 residues. With 6 bases removed from V and 7 bases from J, the gap between germline ends came to 9 bases. This CDR3 reads CASRPSSGYTF. CDR3 DNA: TGCGCCAGCAGACCTAGCTCTGGCTACACCTTC.

Only a few counts were recorded for this clone. This sequence joins TRBV6-1 and TRBJ2-7; the match to TRBD1 covers 7 bases. The V gene's germline CDR1 is MNHNS and CDR2 SASEGT. The CDR3 is made up of 14 amino acids. The V segment lost 5 bases and the J segment 4 bases; nucleotides outside the gene matches: 8. The CDR3 coding sequence is TGTGCCAGCAGTCGGACAGGTGAGGTTTACGAGCAGTACTTC. Protein sequence: CASSRTGEVYEQYF.

V is TRBV10-3 and J is TRBJ2-7; TRBD2 matches at 12 bases. This CDR3 contains 15 residues. With V trimmed by 2 bases and J by 3 bases, 2 bases remained unmatched. Germline V lookup: CDR1 ENHRY, CDR2 SYGVKD. The CDR3 loop is CAISELAGGRYEQYF. The CDR3, as DNA: TGTGCCATCAGTGAGCTAGCGGGGGGGCGCTACGAGCAGTACTTC.